This section outlines one T cell receptor beta chain sequence together with its context. Its antigen is as yet unknown. The data were obtained in a study of blood T cells in healthy people across ages. Study information: T cells yielded about one barcoded beta molecule per two cells through template switching.

Study results and caveats: Percentage of naive T cells showed a strong correlation with TCR beta diversity. With unsorted PBMCs, a conclusive comparison of naive versus antigen-experienced cells was not possible.

The CDR3 has 15 residues. CDR1 is DFQATT, CDR2 SNEGSKA, per germline (reference sequence). The V and J ends lost 2 bases and 0 bases respectively, with 11 bases between them. It was with a sample-barcoded 5' primer and a J-beta primer mix that a second PCR of roughly 7 to 12 cycles was run. A single record per CDR3 protein comes from TCRdb applying MiXCR to the 5' RACE reads. The data show around 2 million distinct CDR3 sequences, roughly two fifths seen once. Isolated PBMCs totaled at least 6.5 million in each sample. This receptor was identified in a human donor in good health. V gene TRBV20-1 combines with J gene TRBJ1-5; maybe TRBD1 (5 bases). Sequenced: blood. The CDR3 nucleotides read TGCAGTGCTAGATCTCTGACAGATAGCAATCAGCCCCAGCATTTT. It codes for CSARSLTDSNQPQHF.